Given below is one T cell receptor beta chain in context. The protocol was immunoSEQ multiplex PCR, while the TCRdb copy is restricted to in-frame clones and leaves out a portion. The sample includes over 90,000 clones, more than 90% of them seen just once. This entry is derived from a study of blood T cell repertoires in COVID-19. Turning to the study itself: In each case, the material was cDNA or gDNA derived from T cells, B-cell-depleted T cells, or PBMCs.

The CDR3 is 15 amino acids. Trimming shortened V by 1 base and J by 6 bases, and 13 bases separated the two germline ends. Germline V gene lookup returns CDR1 LNHDA and CDR2 SQIVND (reference sequence). Enrolment of Seattle patients took place during active infection, and they were followed longitudinally. What was sequenced was peripheral blood. The chain couples TRBV19 to TRBJ1-5; TRBD1 might be the D (6 bases). This clonotype was obtained from a woman in her 50s with COVID-19, enrolled during active disease. DNA for the CDR3: TGTGCCAGTAGTATAGTAACAGGGTTGACTCAGCCCCAGCATTTT. Translating it yields CASSIVTGLTQPQHF.